Sequencing of this T cell receptor beta chain was carried out in a study of T-cell memory formation after mild COVID-19. Study-level results: The SARS-CoV-2 specificity of second-wave clones reaching peak at day 37 remained unverified.

Per the germline V gene, CDR1 is DFQATT and CDR2 is SNEGSKA (reference sequence). There are 16 residues in the CDR3. V gave up 3 bases and J gave up 6 bases, with 24 bases separating them. Each CDR3 protein gets one entry after TCRdb re-called the 5' RACE reads with MiXCR. The table shows fewer than 500,000 distinct CDR3 sequences, with about 23% occurring only once. This clonotype was seen a few times. The target antigen is unknown. Sequencing input: PBMCs or a T cell subset sorted from them (not recorded which). This chain uses TRBV20-1 with TRBJ2-7; the D gene is possibly TRBD2 (6 bases). This receptor was identified in an adult woman who had mild COVID-19 (a few samples of this study predate the infection). Cell type and time point are not known. The CDR3: CSASRGSGLSESEQYF. Written as DNA, the CDR3 is TGCAGTGCTAGTAGAGGATCGGGACTGTCTGAGTCCGAGCAGTACTTC.